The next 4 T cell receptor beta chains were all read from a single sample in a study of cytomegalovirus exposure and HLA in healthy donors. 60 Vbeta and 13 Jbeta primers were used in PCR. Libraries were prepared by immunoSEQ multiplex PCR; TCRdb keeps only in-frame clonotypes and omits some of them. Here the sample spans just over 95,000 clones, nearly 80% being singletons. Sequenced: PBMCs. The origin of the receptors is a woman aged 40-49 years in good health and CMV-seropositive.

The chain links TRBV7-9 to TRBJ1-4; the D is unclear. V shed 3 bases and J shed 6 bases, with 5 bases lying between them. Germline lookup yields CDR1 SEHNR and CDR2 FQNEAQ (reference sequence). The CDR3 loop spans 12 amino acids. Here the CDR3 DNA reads TGTGCCAGCAGCTTCTTAGATGAAAAACTGTTTTTT. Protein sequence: CASSFLDEKLFF.

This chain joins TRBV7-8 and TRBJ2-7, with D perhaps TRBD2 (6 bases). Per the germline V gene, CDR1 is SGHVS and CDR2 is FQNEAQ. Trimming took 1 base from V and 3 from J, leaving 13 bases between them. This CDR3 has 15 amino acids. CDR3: CASSLGGGMIYEQYF. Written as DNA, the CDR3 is TGTGCCAGCAGCTTAGGTGGCGGGATGATCTACGAGCAGTACTTC.

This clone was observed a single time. The CDR3 region is CATSPEGTGDYEQYF. DNA for the CDR3: TGTGCCACCAGCCCTGAGGGGACAGGGGACTACGAGCAGTACTTC. V is TRBV15 and J is TRBJ2-7; 10 bases agree with TRBD1. Germline values: CDR1 LNHNV, CDR2 YYDKDF (reference sequence). This CDR3 contains 15 residues. J lost 3 bases, V lost 5 bases, and 7 bases had no gene match.

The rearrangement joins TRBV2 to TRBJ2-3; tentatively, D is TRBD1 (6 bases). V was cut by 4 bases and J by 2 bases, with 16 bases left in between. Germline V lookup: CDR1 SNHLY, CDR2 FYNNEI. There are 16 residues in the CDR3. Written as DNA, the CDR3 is TGTGCCAGCAGTGGGGGCCCCGGGACACACACAGATACGCAGTATTTT. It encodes CASSGGPGTHTDTQYF.